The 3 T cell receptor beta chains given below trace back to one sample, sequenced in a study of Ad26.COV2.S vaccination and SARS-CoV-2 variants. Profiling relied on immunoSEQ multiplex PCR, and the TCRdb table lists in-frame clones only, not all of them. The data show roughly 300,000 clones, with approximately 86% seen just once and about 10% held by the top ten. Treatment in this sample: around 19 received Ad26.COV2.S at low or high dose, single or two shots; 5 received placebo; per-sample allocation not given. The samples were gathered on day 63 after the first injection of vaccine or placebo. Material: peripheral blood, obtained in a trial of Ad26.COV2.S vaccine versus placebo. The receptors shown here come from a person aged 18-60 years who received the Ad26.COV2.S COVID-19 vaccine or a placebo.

The CDR3 loop reads CASSFDYTF. CDR3 DNA: TGCGCCAGCAGCTTTGACTACACCTTC. V and J are TRBV5-1 and TRBJ1-2; D remains ambiguous. Trimming took off 2 bases at V and 10 bases at J, with 3 bases between the two ends. This CDR3 region has 9 residues. Germline lookup yields CDR1 SGHRS and CDR2 YFSETQ.

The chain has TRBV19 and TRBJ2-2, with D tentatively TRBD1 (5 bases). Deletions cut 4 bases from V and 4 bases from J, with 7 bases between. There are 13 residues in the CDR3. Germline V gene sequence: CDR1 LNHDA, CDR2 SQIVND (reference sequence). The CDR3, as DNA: TGTGCCAGTAGTAGACAGACCACCGGGGAGCTGTTTTTT. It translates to CASSRQTTGELFF.

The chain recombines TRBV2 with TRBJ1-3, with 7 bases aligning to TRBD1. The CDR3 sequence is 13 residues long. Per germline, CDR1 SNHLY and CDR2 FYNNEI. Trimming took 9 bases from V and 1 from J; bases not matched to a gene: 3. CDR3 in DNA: TGTGCCAGACCAGGGGGATCTGGAAACACCATATATTTT. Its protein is CARPGGSGNTIYF. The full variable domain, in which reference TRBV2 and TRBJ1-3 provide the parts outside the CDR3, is EPEVTQTPSHQVTQMGQEVILRCVPISNHLYFYWYRQILGQKVEFLVSFYNNEISEKSEIFDDQFSVERPDGSNFTLKIRSTKLEDSAMYFCARPGGSGNTIYFGEGSWLTVV.